These T cell receptor beta chains were read from a single sample in a study of shared clonotypes between healthy human individuals. The repertoire was sequenced with immunoSEQ multiplex PCR; TCRdb's copy has only in-frame clones and lacks some. This table has about 800,000 clones, around 96% appearing once. The specimen was naive CD8+ T cells sorted from blood. These receptors originate from a man aged 25-45 years in good health. The CDR3 runs from the conserved cysteine through the conserved F or W. Each record gives: J gene, V gene, clone size, D gene, CDR3 DNA, CDR3 protein. D genes are given only for firm matches. The size field is filled for only some rows; it gives once, few, many or a size class.

>TRBJ2-1|TRBV29-1|NA|TRBD1
TGCAGCGTCTGGACAGGGGGGGACAATGAGCAGTTCTTC
CSVWTGGDNEQFF
>TRBJ2-3|TRBV18|once|NA
TGTGCCAGCTCACCACTCCAGCGAGGTGCCACAGATACGCAGTATTTT
CASSPLQRGATDTQYF
>TRBJ2-5|TRBV6-1|NA|NA
TGTGCCAGCTGCAGGGGGGGCGACGAGACCCAGTACTTC
CASCRGGDETQYF
>TRBJ2-7|TRBV18|NA|NA
TGTGCCAGCTCACCTCCTGGACAGCTTTCCTACGAGCAGTACTTC
CASSPPGQLSYEQYF
>TRBJ2-7|TRBV6-1|NA|TRBD1
TGTGCCAGCAGTGAATGGGGGACAGGGTCCTACGAGCAGTACTTC
CASSEWGTGSYEQYF
>TRBJ1-3|TRBV7-3|NA|TRBD1
TGTGCCAGCAGCCCCCCTGGACAGGGCACTAACTCTGGAAACACCATATATTTT
CASSPPGQGTNSGNTIYF
>TRBJ2-1|TRBV27|NA|NA
TGTGCCAGCAGTTTAGCGGCCAACCTCTGGGAGCAGTTCTTC
CASSLAANLWEQFF
>TRBJ2-7|TRBV10-2|NA|NA
TGCGCCAGCAGTGAGGCAGGGGTAAACGAGCAGTACTTC
CASSEAGVNEQYF
>TRBJ2-2|TRBV6-5|NA|NA
TGTGCCAGTGGAGGGGACAGTAACACCGGGGAGCTGTTTTTT
CASGGDSNTGELFF
>TRBJ2-1|TRBV27|NA|NA
TGTGCCAGCAGTTTAGCCCGACTAGACCCACCCTACAATGAGCAGTTCTTC
CASSLARLDPPYNEQFF
>TRBJ2-7|TRBV7-9|NA|NA
TGTGCCAGCAGCTTAAGTGACAGCTACGAGCAGTACTTC
CASSLSDSYEQYF
>TRBJ1-1|TRBV4-1|NA|NA
TGCGCCAGCAGCCAAGCGTTGGGGACTGAAGCTTTCTTT
CASSQALGTEAFF
>TRBJ2-1|TRBV7-9|NA|NA
TGTGCCAGCAGCTTCCGGGACTTATACAATGAGCAGTTCTTC
CASSFRDLYNEQFF
>TRBJ1-1|TRBV25-1|NA|NA
TGTGCCAGCAGTGGCGCCCTCGGCGATCTCTTT
CASSGALGDLF
>TRBJ2-7|TRBV4-2|once|NA
TGTGCCAGCAGCCAAGATTCGGCAACGGAGCAGTACTTC
CASSQDSATEQYF
>TRBJ1-1|TRBV5-1|NA|NA
TGCGCCAGCAGCTGGGGGACATTGGGGGCTGAGAACACTGAAGCTTTCTTT
CASSWGTLGAENTEAFF
>TRBJ1-4|TRBV7-2|NA|NA
TGTGCCAGCAGCTTAGCCGGGGGCTATGAAAAACTGTTTTTT
CASSLAGGYEKLFF
>TRBJ2-1|TRBV5-6|NA|TRBD2
TGTGCCAGCAGCTCACGAGCGGGGGCGAGCTCCTACAATGAGCAGTTCTTC
CASSSRAGASSYNEQFF
>TRBJ1-1|TRBV6-1|NA|NA
TGTGCCAGCAGTGAAGCGCGGGTGGCAGCCATGAACACTGAAGCTTTCTTT
CASSEARVAAMNTEAFF
>TRBJ2-1|TRBV7-9|NA|TRBD1
TGTGCCAGCAGCCCCTCACCCCGGGACAGTTTCCACAATGAGCAGTTCTTC
CASSPSPRDSFHNEQFF
>TRBJ2-3|TRBV29-1|NA|NA
TGCAGCGGGGGGGAGCAGGACGGCACAGATACGCAGTATTTT
CSGGEQDGTDTQYF
>TRBJ2-7|TRBV27|once|NA
TGTGCCAGCAGACTTACCAGACACGGATCCTACGAGCAGTACTTC
CASRLTRHGSYEQYF
>TRBJ2-7|TRBV7-2|NA|NA
TGTGCCAGCAGCCGAAATTCGTGGGACGAGCAGTACTTC
CASSRNSWDEQYF
>TRBJ2-3|TRBV2|NA|NA
TGTGCCAGCAGTCCAGCGAGTAGCACAGATACGCAGTATTTT
CASSPASSTDTQYF
>TRBJ1-5|TRBV4-2|NA|NA
TGTGCCAGCAGCCAAGGGGATAGCAATCAGCCCCAGCATTTT
CASSQGDSNQPQHF
>TRBJ2-7|TRBV7-9|once|NA
TGTGCCAGCAGCGGCGGTGACTACGAGCAGTACTTC
CASSGGDYEQYF
>TRBJ2-3|TRBV27|NA|NA
TGTGCCAGCAGTTCCCGACATCCTACAGATACGCAGTATTTT
CASSSRHPTDTQYF